This T cell receptor beta chain was sequenced during a study of blood T cell repertoires in COVID-19. Across the study: The analysed material was cDNA or gDNA that came from T cells, B-cell-depleted T cells, or PBMCs.

Study processing details: Estimates of nucleated cell counts were drawn from the amplification of reference gene primers. Only in-frame clones appear in the TCRdb table, and some are missing; sequencing was by immunoSEQ multiplex PCR. The V and J calls and clone size were taken over from that table, and D and trimming were inferred from the DNA. The repertoire has about 250,000 clones, roughly 91% of them found once; the top ten carry roughly 0.8%. CDR3 length equals 14 residues. V lost 6 bases, J lost 4 bases, and 12 bases lay in between. Germline V gene data show CDR1 as MNHEY and CDR2 as SMNVEV (reference sequence).

V is TRBV27 and J is TRBJ1-4; tentatively, D is TRBD1 (5 bases). The origin of this receptor is a young man with acute or convalescent COVID-19. The sequenced sample was peripheral blood. The CDR3 DNA reads TGTGCCAGCAGCCTCGACAGCTTTAATGAAAAACTGTTTTTT. This gives the protein CASSLDSFNEKLFF.